This TCR beta chain was recovered during a study of cytomegalovirus exposure and HLA in healthy donors. General observations from the study: Subsequent analysis found a tendency for first-cohort TCR clusters to co-occur within the 95 to 150 validation repertoires. In vitro confirmation showed three CMV-associated chains to be CMV antigen specific. It was about 150 TCR beta chains that were listed as cytomegalovirus-associated. Rare TCR sequences predominated, though certain public TCRs were found in many donors.

Of note for this clone: Its antigen is currently unknown.

Germline V gene data show CDR1 as SQVTM and CDR2 as ANQGSEA. V shed 7 bases and J 0 bases; nucleotides not matched to a gene: 6. This CDR3 is built from 15 residues. Method: immunoSEQ multiplex PCR; TCRdb's copy keeps in-frame clones and lacks some. This table holds roughly 58,000 clones, 75% to 95% found once. V and J are TRBV29-1 and TRBJ2-2, with 9 bases fitting TRBD1. Sequencing was done on a sample of PBMCs. The clonotype originates from a man aged 18 to 29 in good health and CMV-seronegative. CDR3 DNA sequence: TGCAGCGGGAGGGGGACAGGGACGAACACCGGGGAGCTGTTTTTT. It specifies CSGRGTGTNTGELFF.